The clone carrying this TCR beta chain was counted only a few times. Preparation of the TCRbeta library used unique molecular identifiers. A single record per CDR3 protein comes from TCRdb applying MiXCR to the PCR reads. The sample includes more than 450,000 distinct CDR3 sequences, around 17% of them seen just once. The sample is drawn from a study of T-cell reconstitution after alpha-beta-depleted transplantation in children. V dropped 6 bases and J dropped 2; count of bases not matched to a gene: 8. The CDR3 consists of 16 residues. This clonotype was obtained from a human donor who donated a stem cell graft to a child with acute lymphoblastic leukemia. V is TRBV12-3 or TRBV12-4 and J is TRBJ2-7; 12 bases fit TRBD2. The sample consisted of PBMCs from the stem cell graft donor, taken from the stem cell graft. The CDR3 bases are TGTGCCAGCAGGCTGGGACTAGCGGGTTTTCCCTACGAGCAGTACTTC. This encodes CASRLGLAGFPYEQYF.